These T cell receptor beta chains were read from a single sample in a study of monozygotic twins with inflammatory bowel disease. TCRdb reprocessed the 5' RACE reads and keeps a single row for each CDR3 protein, giving no DNA. The specimen's table records fewer than 200,000 distinct CDR3 sequences. The sequenced sample was blood. The receptor set was obtained from a human donor with ulcerative colitis or Crohn's disease, or a healthy co-twin of an affected twin (not recorded which). The CDR3 runs from the conserved cysteine through the conserved F or W.

j_call v_call cdr3_aa
TRBJ1-1 TRBV13 CASRLRGRGQGDTEAFF
TRBJ1-1 TRBV20-1 CSARDILDRGTEAFF
TRBJ1-5 TRBV6-5 CASSYGRGWPQHF
TRBJ2-1 TRBV7-8 CASSLYSGTNEQFF
TRBJ2-2 TRBV7-7 CASSADPNGELFF
TRBJ2-1 TRBV12-3/TRBV12-4 CASSPSGGLYNEQFF
TRBJ2-3 TRBV10-3 CAISDTGQITDTQHF
TRBJ2-7 TRBV7-2 CASSLLRDYSYEQYF
TRBJ2-1 TRBV11-2 CASSRLAGVRNEQFF
TRBJ1-2 TRBV4-2 CASSQPQGLYGYTF
TRBJ1-2 TRBV5-4 CASSPRTGNNYGYTF
TRBJ2-3 TRBV24-1 CATQHTGRGTDTQYF
TRBJ2-7 TRBV7-2 CASSFPSGTGDSLEQYF
TRBJ2-2 TRBV7-3 CASSLNRGTGELFF
TRBJ1-4 TRBV20-1 CSARRDENEKLFF
TRBJ2-3 TRBV5-4 CASSLRLAGDLDTQYF
TRBJ2-7 TRBV20-1 CSAARTGGWDEQYF
TRBJ2-5 TRBV14 CASSHLSIETQYF
TRBJ2-5 TRBV10-3 CAISENREETQYF
TRBJ2-3 TRBV20-1 CSARERTGAPDTQYF
TRBJ2-2 TRBV15 CATSSRRPFTGELLF
TRBJ2-3 TRBV5-1 CASSLVAGDDTQYF
TRBJ2-1 TRBV5-1 CASSLGQLQRSYNEQFF
TRBJ2-5 TRBV7-2 CDSSLGRRQETQYF
TRBJ1-5 TRBV5-1 CASSLEWGSNQPQHF
TRBJ1-6 TRBV20-1 CSATAGPYNSPLHF
TRBJ2-2 TRBV5-6 CASSNKWAGDTGELFF
TRBJ1-1 TRBV12-3/TRBV12-4 CASSPGGRAHTEAFF
TRBJ2-3 TRBV12-3/TRBV12-4 CASSANSGTDTQYF
TRBJ2-7 TRBV20-1 CSARVREYEQYF
TRBJ2-2 TRBV3-1 CASSQLAGFVRTGELFF
TRBJ2-1 TRBV5-1 CASSFTAGSYNEQFF
TRBJ2-4 TRBV12-3/TRBV12-4 CASSFRYPGTKNIQYF
TRBJ2-3 TRBV20-1 CSARDGAGEADTQYF
TRBJ2-3 TRBV7-3 CASSLTGTQPDTQYF
TRBJ2-2 TRBV5-4 CASSPSFGTGKAGELFF
TRBJ2-7 TRBV28 CASSLVDYEQYF
TRBJ2-1 TRBV11-3 CASSLGTGSYNEQFF
TRBJ2-1 TRBV27 CASSSGGVAYNEQFF
TRBJ1-1 TRBV4-2 CASSQDGRRTTEAFF
TRBJ1-4 TRBV28 CASTSGPRTVAWGSTNEKLFF
TRBJ2-7 TRBV7-3 CASSPGGENYEQYF
TRBJ2-5 TRBV5-5 CASSTHGTAEETQHF
TRBJ2-3 TRBV30 CAWSPGTSLSTDTQYF
TRBJ2-5 TRBV6-5 CASSPGTSEYF
TRBJ2-2 TRBV5-1 CASSSTGGNTGELFF
TRBJ1-5 TRBV7-2 CASSLSHQPQHF
TRBJ2-6 TRBV9 CASSVGGTGVGANVLTF
TRBJ2-1 TRBV6-1 CASRATGTPYNEQFF
TRBJ2-3 TRBV24-1 CATSDPREDTQYF
TRBJ1-2 TRBV7-2 CASSLVPVYRDGYTF
TRBJ2-5 TRBV7-2 CASSSSGTEETQYF
TRBJ2-2 TRBV19 CASSTRGQAYTGELFF
TRBJ2-7 TRBV7-2 CASSFNRGAYEQYF
TRBJ2-5 TRBV20-1 CSAVREGETQYF